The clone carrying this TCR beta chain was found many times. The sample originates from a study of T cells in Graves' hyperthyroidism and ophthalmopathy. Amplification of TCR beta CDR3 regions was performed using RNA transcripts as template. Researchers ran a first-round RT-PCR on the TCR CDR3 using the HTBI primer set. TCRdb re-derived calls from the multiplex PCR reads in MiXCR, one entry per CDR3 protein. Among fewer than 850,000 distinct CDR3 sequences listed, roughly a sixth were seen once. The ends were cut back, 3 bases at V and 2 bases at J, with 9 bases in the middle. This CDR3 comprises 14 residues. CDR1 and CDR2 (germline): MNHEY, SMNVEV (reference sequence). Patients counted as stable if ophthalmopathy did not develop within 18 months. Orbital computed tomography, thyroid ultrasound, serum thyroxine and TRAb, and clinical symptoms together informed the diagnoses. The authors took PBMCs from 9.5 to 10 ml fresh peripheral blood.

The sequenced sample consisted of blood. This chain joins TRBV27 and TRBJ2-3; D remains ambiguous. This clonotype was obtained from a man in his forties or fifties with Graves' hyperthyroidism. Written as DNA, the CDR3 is TGTGCCAGCAGTTTGGCTCAGTCCACAGATACGCAGTATTTT. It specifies CASSLAQSTDTQYF.